Detailed here is one T cell receptor (beta chain). Trimming cost V 6 bases and J 7 bases, with 12 bases left between them. Germline CDR1 is DFQATT and CDR2 is SNEGSKA (reference sequence). CDR3 length: 11 amino acids. As originally analysed: For nucleated cells, counts were estimated from reference gene primer amplification. Produced via immunoSEQ multiplex PCR; TCRdb's table is partial and in-frame only. The V and J calls and the clone size are those of that table, but D and trimming were determined from the DNA. Among 150,000 or so clones listed, 75% to 90% were seen once. This sample stems from a study of blood T cell repertoires in COVID-19. Study-wide context: Samples came from the United States, Italy and Spain, spanning acute and convalescent COVID-19.

The specimen was PBMCs or T cells enriched from blood (not recorded which). The clonotype originates from a woman in her thirties or forties who had been exposed to COVID-19. The chain couples TRBV20-1 to TRBJ1-1; tentative D call: TRBD1 (5 bases). The CDR3 DNA follows: TGCAGTGCGGAGGGACGGTTTGAAGCTTTCTTT. Translating it yields CSAEGRFEAFF.